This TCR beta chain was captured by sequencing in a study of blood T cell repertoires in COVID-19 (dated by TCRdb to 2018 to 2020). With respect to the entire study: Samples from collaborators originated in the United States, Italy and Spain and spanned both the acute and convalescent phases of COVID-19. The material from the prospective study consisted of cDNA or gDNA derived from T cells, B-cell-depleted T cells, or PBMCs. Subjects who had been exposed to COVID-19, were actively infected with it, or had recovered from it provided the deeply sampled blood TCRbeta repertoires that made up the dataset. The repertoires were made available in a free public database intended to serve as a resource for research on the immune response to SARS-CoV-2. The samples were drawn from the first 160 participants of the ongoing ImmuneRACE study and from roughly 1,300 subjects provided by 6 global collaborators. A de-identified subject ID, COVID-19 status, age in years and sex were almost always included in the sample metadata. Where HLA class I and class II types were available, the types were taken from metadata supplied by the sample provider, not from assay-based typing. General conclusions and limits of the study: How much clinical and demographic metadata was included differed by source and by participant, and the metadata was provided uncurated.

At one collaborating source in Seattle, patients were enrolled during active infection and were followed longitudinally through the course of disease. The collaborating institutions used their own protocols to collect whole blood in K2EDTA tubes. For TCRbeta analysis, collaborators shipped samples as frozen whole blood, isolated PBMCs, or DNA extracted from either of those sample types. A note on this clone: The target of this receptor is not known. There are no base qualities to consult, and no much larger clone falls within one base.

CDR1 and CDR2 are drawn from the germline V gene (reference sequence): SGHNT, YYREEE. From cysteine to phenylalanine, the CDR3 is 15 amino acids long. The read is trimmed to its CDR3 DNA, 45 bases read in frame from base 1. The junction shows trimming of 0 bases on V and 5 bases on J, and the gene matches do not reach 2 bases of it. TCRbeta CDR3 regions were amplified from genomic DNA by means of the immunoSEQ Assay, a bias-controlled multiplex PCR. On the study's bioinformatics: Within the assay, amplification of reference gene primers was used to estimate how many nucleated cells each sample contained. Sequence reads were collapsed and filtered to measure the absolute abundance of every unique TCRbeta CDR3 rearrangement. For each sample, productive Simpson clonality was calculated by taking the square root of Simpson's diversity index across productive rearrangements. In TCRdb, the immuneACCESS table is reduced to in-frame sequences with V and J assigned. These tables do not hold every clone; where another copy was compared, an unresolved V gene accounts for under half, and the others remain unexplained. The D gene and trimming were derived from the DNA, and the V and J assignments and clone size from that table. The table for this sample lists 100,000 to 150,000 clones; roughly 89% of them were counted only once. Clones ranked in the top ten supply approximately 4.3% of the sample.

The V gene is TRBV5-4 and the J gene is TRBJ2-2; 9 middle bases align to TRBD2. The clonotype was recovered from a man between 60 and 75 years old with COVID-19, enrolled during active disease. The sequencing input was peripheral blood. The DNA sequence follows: TGTGCCAGCAGCTTGGGCCTAGCGGGGACCGGGGAGCTGTTTTTT. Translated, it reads CASSLGLAGTGELFF.